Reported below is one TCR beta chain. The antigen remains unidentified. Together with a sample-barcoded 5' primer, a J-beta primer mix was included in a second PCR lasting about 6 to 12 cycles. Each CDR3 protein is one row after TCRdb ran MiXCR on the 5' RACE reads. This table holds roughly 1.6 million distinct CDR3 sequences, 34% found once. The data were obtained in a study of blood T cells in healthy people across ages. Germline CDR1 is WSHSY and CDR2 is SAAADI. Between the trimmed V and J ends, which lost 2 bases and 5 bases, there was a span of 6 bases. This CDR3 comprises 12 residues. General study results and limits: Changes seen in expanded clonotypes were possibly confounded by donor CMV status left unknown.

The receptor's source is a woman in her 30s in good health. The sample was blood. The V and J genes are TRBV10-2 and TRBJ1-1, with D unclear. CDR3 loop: CASSEIRTEAFF. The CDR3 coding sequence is TGCGCCAGCAGTGAGATACGGACTGAAGCTTTCTTT.